This T cell receptor (beta chain) comes out of a study of T cells in Graves' hyperthyroidism and ophthalmopathy. The CDR3 totals 13 residues. Germline loops: CDR1 GTSNPN, CDR2 SVGIG (reference sequence). Points on this clonotype: A much larger clone is a single base away; this may be a read error.

Amplification yielded TCR beta CDR3 regions, with RNA transcripts as the source. TCR CDR3 underwent first-round RT-PCR with the HTBI primer set. MiXCR was run by TCRdb on the multiplex PCR reads, yielding one entry per CDR3 protein. The table includes 600,000 or so distinct CDR3 sequences, roughly 16% detected once. The J gene is TRBJ2-7, the V gene TRBV30; D tentatively reads TRBD1 or TRBD2 (5 bases each). Material for sequencing was blood. The sequence was collected from a woman aged 30 to 39 with Graves' hyperthyroidism. The CDR3 reads CAWRSDRGYEQCF. CDR3 sequence (DNA): TGTGCCTGGAGATCAGACCGGGGCTACGAGCAGTGCTTC.